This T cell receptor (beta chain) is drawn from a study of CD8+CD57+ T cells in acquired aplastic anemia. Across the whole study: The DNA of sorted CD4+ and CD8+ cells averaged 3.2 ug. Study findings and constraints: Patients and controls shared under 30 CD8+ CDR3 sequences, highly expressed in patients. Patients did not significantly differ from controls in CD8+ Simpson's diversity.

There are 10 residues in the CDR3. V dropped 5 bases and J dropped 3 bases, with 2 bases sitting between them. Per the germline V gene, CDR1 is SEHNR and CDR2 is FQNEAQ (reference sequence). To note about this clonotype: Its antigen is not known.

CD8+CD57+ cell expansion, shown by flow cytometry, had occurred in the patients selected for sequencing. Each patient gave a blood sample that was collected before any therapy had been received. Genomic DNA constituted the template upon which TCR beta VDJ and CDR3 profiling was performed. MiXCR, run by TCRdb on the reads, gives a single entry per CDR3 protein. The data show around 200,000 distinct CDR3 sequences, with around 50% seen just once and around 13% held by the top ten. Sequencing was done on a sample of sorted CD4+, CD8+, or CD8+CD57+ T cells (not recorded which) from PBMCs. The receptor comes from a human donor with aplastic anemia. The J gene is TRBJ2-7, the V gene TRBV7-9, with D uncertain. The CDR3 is CASSNYEQYF. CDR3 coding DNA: TGTGCCAGCAGCAACTACGAGCAGTACTTC.